These T cell receptor beta chains were read from a single sample in a study of blood T cells in healthy people across ages. TCRdb re-called the 5' RACE reads through MiXCR, storing one row per CDR3 protein. The table includes more than 1 million distinct CDR3 sequences, 45% detected once. The sample consisted of blood. Source of these receptors: a woman in her fifties or sixties in good health. The CDR3 runs from the conserved cysteine through the conserved F or W. D genes are given only for firm matches. The listing skips clone size in some rows; elsewhere it reads once, few, many or a size class.

J	length	V	D	size	CDR3	DNA
TRBJ2-6	15	TRBV24-1	-	-	CATSSTGTGANALTF	TGTGCCACCAGCTCTACAGGGACCGGGGCCAACGCCCTGACTTTC
TRBJ2-7	15	TRBV5-1	-	-	CASSLSGEPSYEQYF	TGCGCCAGCAGCTTGTCGGGCGAGCCCTCCTACGAGCAGTACTTC
TRBJ2-5	19	TRBV4-3	TRBD1	many	CASSHSSSRQGAPSETQYF	TGCGCCAGCAGCCACTCCTCCTCTCGGCAGGGGGCACCGTCAGAGACCCAGTACTTC
TRBJ2-5	19	TRBV6-2/TRBV6-3	TRBD2	-	CASSPGTGATSGSRETQYF	TGTGCCAGCAGTCCCGGGACAGGCGCTACTAGCGGGAGTCGAGAGACCCAGTACTTC
TRBJ2-3	21	TRBV4-1	-	-	CASSQDNLRSGGRGSTDTQYF	TGCGCCAGCAGCCAAGATAACCTCAGATCGGGGGGCCGCGGGAGCACAGATACGCAGTATTTT
TRBJ2-7	14	TRBV9	-	many	CASSVDGDFGEQYF	TGTGCCAGCAGCGTAGACGGGGATTTTGGCGAGCAGTACTTC
TRBJ2-7	16	TRBV9	TRBD2	-	CASSVEMASGVGEQYF	TGTGCCAGCAGCGTAGAGATGGCTAGCGGTGTGGGGGAGCAGTACTTC
TRBJ2-1	15	TRBV20-1	-	-	CSARDGVRSYNEQFF	TGCAGTGCTAGAGATGGGGTCCGCTCCTACAATGAGCAGTTCTTC
TRBJ1-1	13	TRBV5-1	-	-	CASSLAGYTEAFF	TGCGCCAGCAGCTTGGCGGGCTACACTGAAGCTTTCTTT
TRBJ2-7	12	TRBV7-9	-	few	CASSRGVYEQYF	TGTGCCAGCAGTCGTGGGGTCTACGAGCAGTACTTC
TRBJ2-3	15	TRBV6-6	TRBD1	once	CASSYPQGNEDTQYF	TGTGCCAGCAGTTACCCACAGGGGAATGAAGATACGCAGTATTTT
TRBJ2-7	15	TRBV27	-	-	CASRQLGNRDYEQYF	TGTGCCAGCAGGCAACTCGGGAATCGGGACTACGAGCAGTACTTC
TRBJ1-2	15	TRBV4-1	-	-	CASSQDDRLHYGYTF	TGCGCCAGCAGCCAAGATGACCGGCTTCACTATGGCTACACCTTC
TRBJ1-2	14	TRBV25-1	-	-	CASSVAGRNYGYTF	TGTGCCAGCAGCGTGGCGGGGCGGAACTATGGCTACACCTTC
TRBJ2-1	16	TRBV11-2	TRBD2	-	CASSLTGGEFRNEQFF	TGTGCCAGCAGCTTAACGGGGGGGGAATTTCGTAATGAGCAGTTCTTC
TRBJ2-3	13	TRBV6-5	-	-	CASSCPDPDTQYF	TGTGCCAGCAGTTGCCCCGACCCAGATACGCAGTATTTT
TRBJ2-3	15	TRBV12-3/TRBV12-4	TRBD1	-	CASSLGTGGLDTQYF	TGTGCCAGCAGTTTAGGTACAGGGGGCCTGGATACGCAGTATTTT
TRBJ2-7	16	TRBV18	TRBD2	-	CASSGLLAGDPYEQYF	TGTGCCAGCTCAGGACTTCTAGCGGGAGACCCCTACGAGCAGTACTTC
TRBJ1-3	15	TRBV28	-	-	CASSFGFPPVDTIYF	TGTGCCAGCAGTTTCGGCTTCCCTCCGGTGGACACCATATATTTT
TRBJ2-5	12	TRBV7-9	-	-	CASSGGEDEQYF	TGTGCCAGCAGTGGGGGCGAGGATGAGCAGTACTTC
TRBJ2-3	12	TRBV27	TRBD2	-	CATGTTPDTQYF	TGTGCCACCGGGACTACCCCAGATACGCAGTATTTT
TRBJ2-5	14	TRBV27	-	-	CASSLYLSVHEQYF	TGTGCCAGCAGTTTATACCTCTCTGTGCATGAGCAGTACTTC
TRBJ1-4	11	TRBV29-1	-	few	CSVVTNEKLFF	TGCAGCGTAGTGACTAATGAAAAACTGTTTTTT
TRBJ2-1	16	TRBV5-1	-	-	CASSAFAARGPVTQFF	TGCGCCAGCAGCGCCTTCGCAGCGAGAGGGCCCGTGACCCAGTTCTTC
TRBJ1-2	14	TRBV29-1	-	-	CSVAEVAANYGYTF	TGCAGCGTTGCAGAAGTAGCCGCTAACTATGGCTACACCTTC
TRBJ1-2	13	TRBV2	TRBD1	-	CASRGDRVDGYTF	TGTGCCAGCAGGGGGGACAGGGTAGATGGCTACACCTTC
TRBJ2-4	16	TRBV7-2	-	few	CASSSDSPWAKNIQYF	TGTGCCAGCAGCTCGGACAGCCCATGGGCAAAAAACATTCAGTACTTC
TRBJ2-5	14	TRBV6-5	-	-	CASSYEGFLETQYF	TGTGCCAGCAGTTACGAGGGGTTTTTGGAGACCCAGTACTTC
TRBJ2-3	15	TRBV7-6	-	-	CASSLVGSPTDTQYF	TGTGCCAGCAGCTTGGTGGGATCACCCACAGATACGCAGTATTTT
TRBJ2-7	14	TRBV27	-	few	CASSSRDQLYEQYF	TGTGCCAGCAGTTCCCGGGACCAGCTCTACGAGCAGTACTTC
TRBJ2-3	15	TRBV24-1	-	-	CATSGGGFGTDTQYF	TGTGCCACCAGTGGGGGGGGCTTCGGCACAGATACGCAGTATTTT
TRBJ2-7	12	TRBV7-9	TRBD1	-	CASRPDREGQYF	TGTGCCAGCAGGCCTGACAGGGAAGGGCAGTACTTC
TRBJ2-5	13	TRBV29-1	-	-	CSVFPRAAETQYF	TGCAGCGTATTCCCCAGGGCCGCGGAGACCCAGTACTTC
TRBJ2-6	14	TRBV2	-	few	CASSARTGANVLTF	TGTGCCAGCAGTGCCAGAACTGGGGCCAACGTCCTGACTTTC
TRBJ1-2	13	TRBV29-1	-	few	CSVVARDSNGYTF	TGCAGCGTCGTAGCCAGGGATTCCAATGGCTACACCTTC
TRBJ1-1	13	TRBV12-3/TRBV12-4	-	-	CASSRQGFTEAFF	TGTGCCAGCAGTCGCCAGGGGTTCACTGAAGCTTTCTTT
TRBJ2-7	12	TRBV30	-	-	CACSRDSYEQYF	TGTGCCTGTTCCAGGGATTCCTACGAGCAGTACTTC
TRBJ1-4	11	TRBV20-1	-	-	CSVATNEKLFF	TGCAGTGTAGCAACTAATGAAAAACTGTTTTTT
TRBJ2-3	15	TRBV11-2	-	-	CASSVSGIRGNTQYF	TGTGCCAGCAGCGTCTCCGGGATTAGGGGGAATACGCAGTATTTT
TRBJ2-7	14	TRBV20-1	-	many	CSARADGYVYEQYF	TGCAGTGCTAGAGCAGATGGTTATGTCTACGAGCAGTACTTC
TRBJ2-7	15	TRBV7-9	-	-	CASSLAQVLSYEQYF	TGTGCCAGCAGCTTAGCGCAGGTATTAAGCTACGAGCAGTACTTC
TRBJ2-7	13	TRBV10-2	TRBD2	once	CASLERGTDEQYF	TGCGCCAGCCTCGAGCGGGGAACTGACGAGCAGTACTTC
TRBJ2-5	15	TRBV5-6	-	-	CASSFREYREETQYF	TGTGCCAGCAGCTTTCGTGAATACCGAGAAGAGACCCAGTACTTC
TRBJ2-7	14	TRBV19	TRBD1	once	CASSMGRGLDEQYF	TGTGCCAGTAGTATGGGCAGGGGGCTTGATGAGCAGTACTTC